The 17 T cell receptor beta chains presented below share a single source sample, sequenced in a study of cytomegalovirus exposure and HLA in healthy donors. With 60 Vbeta and 13 Jbeta primers, the PCR was carried out. TCRdb keeps only in-frame clones here, not all; method: immunoSEQ multiplex PCR. The data contain roughly 200,000 clones, around 70% of them singletons. Sequences were obtained from PBMCs. The source of these receptors is a male donor in good health and CMV-seronegative.

Note on this clone: The sample carries other DNA sequences with the same CDR3. The chain carries TRBV30 and TRBJ1-5, with 7 bases identical to TRBD1. With 1 base clipped from V and 1 base from J, the junction kept 4 bases outside the gene matches. The germline CDR1 and CDR2 sequences are GTSNPN and SVGIG (reference sequence). The CDR3 runs to 15 residues. CDR3 protein: CAWSGGTASNQPQHF. In DNA, the CDR3 is TGTGCCTGGAGTGGCGGGACAGCCAGCAATCAGCCCCAGCATTTT.

The chain joins TRBV12-5 to TRBJ1-1, with D possibly matching TRBD1 (6 bases). The CDR3 loop spans 14 amino acids. CDR1 and CDR2 from the germline V gene are LGHNT and FRNRAP. Trimming removed 2 bases at V and 3 bases at J, with 10 bases between. The CDR3 bases are TGTGCTAGTGGTTTGTGGGGGCAGGACACTGAAGCTTTCTTT. This encodes CASGLWGQDTEAFF.

The rearrangement joins TRBV30 to TRBJ2-5, with D unclear. V dropped 0 bases and J dropped 4 bases, with 9 bases sitting between them. This CDR3 has 13 amino acids. Germline CDR1 GTSNPN, CDR2 SVGIG (reference sequence). The DNA of the CDR3 is TGTGCCTGGAGTGTACTGGAGACAGAGACCCAGTACTTC. It codes for CAWSVLETETQYF.

The genes are TRBV10-3 and TRBJ1-1, with TRBD1 as a possible D gene (6 bases). The germline V gene has CDR1 ENHRY and CDR2 SYGVKD. Trimming stripped 6 bases from V and 4 bases from J, with 18 bases between. The CDR3 has 15 residues. In DNA form, the CDR3 reads TGTGCCATCAGAGGCGGGGGGGGCATTGGCACTGAAGCTTTCTTT. Translated: CAIRGGGGIGTEAFF.

The gene calls are TRBV12-5 and TRBJ1-1; weak D call: TRBD1 (6 bases). Trimming removed 5 bases at V and 1 base at J, with 17 bases between. Germline V gene data show CDR1 as LGHNT and CDR2 as FRNRAP. The CDR3 is 16 amino acids. The DNA of the CDR3 is TGTGCTAGTGGTCCTCCCACAGGGCCGAGGAACACTGAAGCTTTCTTT. Protein product: CASGPPTGPRNTEAFF.

This chain connects TRBV29-1 to TRBJ2-3; no firm D call. CDR3 length: 16 amino acids. Trimming shortened V by 0 bases and J by 2 bases, and 15 bases separated the two germline ends. Looked up from germline, CDR1 is SQVTM and CDR2 is ANQGSEA. The CDR3 region is CSVEDLAEEFTDTQYF. In nucleotides, the CDR3 is TGCAGCGTTGAAGATTTGGCGGAAGAGTTCACAGATACGCAGTATTTT.

This clone was counted between two and nine times. The chain has TRBV28 and TRBJ1-6; D unresolved. The CDR3 is 12 residues long. Germline assignment: CDR1 MDHEN and CDR2 SYDVKM. Trimming shortened V by 4 bases and J by 15 bases, and 13 bases separated the two germline ends. CDR3: CASSSSPRLLHF. As DNA, the CDR3 is TGTGCCAGCAGTTCTTCCCCTCGACTCCTCCACTTT.

V and J are TRBV28 and TRBJ1-6, with D unresolved. This CDR3 has 18 amino acids. Per the germline V gene, CDR1 is MDHEN and CDR2 is SYDVKM. Trimming left V 6 bases short and J 0 bases short, with 18 bases between. CDR3 sequence: CASSTDKWESSYNSPLHF. CDR3 nucleotide sequence: TGTGCCAGCAGCACTGACAAGTGGGAGAGCTCCTATAATTCACCCCTCCACTTT. Variable domain in full (rest from reference TRBV28 and TRBJ1-6): DVKVTQSSRYLVKRTGEKVFLECVQDMDHENMFWYRQDPGLGLRLIYFSYDVKMKEKGDIPEGYSVSREKKERFSLILESASTNQTSMYLCASSTDKWESSYNSPLHFGNGTRLTVT.

The V and J genes are TRBV9 and TRBJ2-2; unclear D gene. The V end lost 5 bases, the J end lost 2 bases, and 4 bases lay between the germline ends. The length of the CDR3 is 12 residues. Germline loops: CDR1 SGDLS, CDR2 YYNGEE. CDR3 DNA: TGTGCCAGCAGTCAAAACACCGGGGAGCTGTTTTTT. It is translated as CASSQNTGELFF.

The chain links TRBV7-3 to TRBJ2-1; 14 nucleotides match TRBD2. V lost 5 bases to trimming and J lost 7 bases; unmatched junction nucleotides: 4. This CDR3 spans 15 amino acids. Germline CDR1 SGHTA, CDR2 FQGTGA. The CDR3 sequence is CASSTGTSGSNEQFF. The CDR3 DNA reads TGTGCCAGCAGCACCGGGACTAGCGGGAGTAATGAGCAGTTCTTC.

V is TRBV2 and J is TRBJ2-4, with 11 bases fitting TRBD2. Germline V gene data show CDR1 as SNHLY and CDR2 as FYNNEI. Germline trimming cut 4 bases from V and 4 bases from J; bases unmatched to any gene: 3. This CDR3 is built from 15 residues. The CDR3 coding sequence is TGTGCCAGCAGTGTACTAGCGGGGGAAAAAAACATTCAGTACTTC. Its protein is CASSVLAGEKNIQYF.

The V gene is TRBV7-9, the J gene TRBJ1-3; 7 bases match TRBD1. The germline V gene has CDR1 SEHNR and CDR2 FQNEAQ (reference sequence). This CDR3 has 14 residues. Losses at the gene ends were 7 bases for V and 7 bases for J; bases not matched to a gene: 10. CDR3 amino acids: CASTNHRGRNTIYF. Written as DNA, the CDR3 is TGTGCCAGCACCAATCACAGGGGTCGTAACACCATATATTTT.

V gene TRBV6-5 combines with J gene TRBJ1-6, with D possibly matching TRBD1 (5 bases). The CDR3 totals 16 residues. Germline lookup yields CDR1 MNHEY and CDR2 SVGAGI. Trimming cost V 0 bases and J 10 bases, with 16 bases left between them. CDR3 in DNA: TGTGCCAGCAGTTACTCAGGGCAGGGAACGGACTCACCCCTCCACTTT. It encodes CASSYSGQGTDSPLHF.

The chain couples TRBV5-1 to TRBJ1-3; D is perhaps TRBD1 (6 bases). Germline lookup yields CDR1 SGHRS and CDR2 YFSETQ. Between the trimmed V and J ends, which lost 1 base and 3 bases, there was a span of 8 bases. The length of the CDR3 is 14 residues. The CDR3 DNA sequence: TGCGCCAGCAGCTTGACAGGGCGTGGAAACACCATATATTTT. Amino acid sequence: CASSLTGRGNTIYF. Combining the CDR3 with reference TRBV5-1 and TRBJ1-3 gives the whole variable domain KAGVTQTPRYLIKTRGQQVTLSCSPISGHRSVSWYQQTPGQGLQFLFEYFSETQRNKGNFPGRFSGRQFSNSRSEMNVSTLELGDSALYLCASSLTGRGNTIYFGEGSWLTVV.

The V gene is TRBV6-1, the J gene TRBJ2-1, with D possibly matching TRBD2 (6 bases). CDR3 size: 14 residues. V was shortened by 2 bases and J by 7 bases, with 12 bases between the two germline ends. Looked up from germline, CDR1 is MNHNS and CDR2 is SASEGT. The CDR3: CASSESAGINEQFF. CDR3 nucleotide sequence: TGTGCCAGCAGTGAATCTGCGGGAATAAATGAGCAGTTCTTC.

V and J are TRBV9 and TRBJ2-5; TRBD2 aligns across 15 bases. Germline trimming cut 0 bases from V and 1 base from J; bases unmatched to any gene: 7. This CDR3 contains 19 residues. In germline, CDR1 is SGDLS, CDR2 YYNGEE. CDR3 amino acids: CASSVEWGLAGGPQETQYF. CDR3 bases: TGTGCCAGCAGCGTAGAGTGGGGACTAGCGGGAGGCCCCCAAGAGACCCAGTACTTC.

The V gene is TRBV6-1, the J gene TRBJ2-4; 11 bases are a match to TRBD2. The CDR3 runs 15 residues. Per the germline V gene, CDR1 is MNHNS and CDR2 is SASEGT. J was trimmed by 5 bases and V by 7 bases; bases with no gene match: 7. CDR3: CASTLIAGGQNIQYF. Here the CDR3 DNA reads TGTGCCAGCACCCTAATAGCGGGAGGGCAAAACATTCAGTACTTC.